This TCR beta chain was identified in a study of blood T cell repertoires in COVID-19. Germline CDR1 SGHTA, CDR2 FQGNSA. CDR3 length equals 15 residues. J was trimmed by 9 bases and V by 2 bases; bases with no gene match: 7. Authors' data handling: Estimation of nucleated cell counts relied on the amplification of reference gene primers. Some clones are missing from TCRdb's copy, which holds only in-frame ones; the method was immunoSEQ multiplex PCR. V and J calls and clone size come straight from that table; D and trimming were deduced from the DNA. The repertoire holds approximately 54,000 clones, with 85% to 95% as singletons.

Material: peripheral blood. The gene calls are TRBV7-2 and TRBJ1-6; 7 positions agree with TRBD1. The sequence was collected from a man in his fifties or sixties with acute or convalescent COVID-19. The CDR3 sequence is CASSLISPGGSPLHF. The CDR3 DNA reads as TGTGCCAGCAGCTTAATCAGCCCAGGGGGTTCACCCCTCCACTTT.